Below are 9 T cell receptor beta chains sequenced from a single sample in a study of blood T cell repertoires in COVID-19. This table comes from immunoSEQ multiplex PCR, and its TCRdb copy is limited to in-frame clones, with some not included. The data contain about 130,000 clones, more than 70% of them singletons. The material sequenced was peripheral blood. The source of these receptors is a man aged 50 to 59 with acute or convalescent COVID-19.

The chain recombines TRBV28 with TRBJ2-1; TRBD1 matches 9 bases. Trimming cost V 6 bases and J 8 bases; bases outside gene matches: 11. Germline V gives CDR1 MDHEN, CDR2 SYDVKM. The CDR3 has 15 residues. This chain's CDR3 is CASSLPGQGSHEQFF. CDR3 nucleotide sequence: TGTGCCAGCAGCTTACCGGGACAGGGATCCCATGAGCAGTTCTTC.

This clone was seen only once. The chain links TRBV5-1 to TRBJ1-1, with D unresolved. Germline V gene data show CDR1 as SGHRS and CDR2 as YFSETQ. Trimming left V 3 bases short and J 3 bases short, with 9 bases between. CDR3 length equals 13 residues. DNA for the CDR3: TGCGCCAGCAGCTACGGGGAGGACACTGAAGCTTTCTTT. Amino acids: CASSYGEDTEAFF.

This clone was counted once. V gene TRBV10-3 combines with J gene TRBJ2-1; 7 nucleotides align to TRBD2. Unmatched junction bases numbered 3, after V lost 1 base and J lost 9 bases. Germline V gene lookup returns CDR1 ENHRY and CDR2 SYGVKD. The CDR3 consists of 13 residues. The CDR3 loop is CAISELLATEQFF. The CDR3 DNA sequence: TGTGCCATCAGTGAGTTACTAGCGACTGAGCAGTTCTTC.

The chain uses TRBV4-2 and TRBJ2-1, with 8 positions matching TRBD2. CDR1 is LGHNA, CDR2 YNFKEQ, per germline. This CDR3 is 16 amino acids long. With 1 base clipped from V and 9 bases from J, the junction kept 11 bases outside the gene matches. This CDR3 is CASSQAGGAVHSEQFF. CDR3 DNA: TGTGCCAGCAGCCAAGCGGGAGGGGCCGTTCACAGTGAGCAGTTCTTC.

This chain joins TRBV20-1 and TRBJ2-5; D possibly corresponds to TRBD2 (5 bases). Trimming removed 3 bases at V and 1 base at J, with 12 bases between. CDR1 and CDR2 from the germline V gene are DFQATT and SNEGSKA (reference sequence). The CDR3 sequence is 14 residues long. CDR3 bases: TGCAGTGCTAGTTCGGGATTCGGCCAAGAGACCCAGTACTTC. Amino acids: CSASSGFGQETQYF.

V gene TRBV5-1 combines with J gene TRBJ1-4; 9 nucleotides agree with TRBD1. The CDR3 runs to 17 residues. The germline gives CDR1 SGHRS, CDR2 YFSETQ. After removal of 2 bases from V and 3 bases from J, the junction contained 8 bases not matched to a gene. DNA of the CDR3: TGCGCCAGCAGCTTCGGGACAGGGAAATGGGCTAATGAAAAACTGTTTTTT. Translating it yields CASSFGTGKWANEKLFF.

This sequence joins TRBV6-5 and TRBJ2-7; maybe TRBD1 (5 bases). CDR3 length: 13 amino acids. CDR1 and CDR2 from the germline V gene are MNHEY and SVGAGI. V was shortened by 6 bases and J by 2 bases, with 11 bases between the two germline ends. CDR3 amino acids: CASSPRVPYEQYF. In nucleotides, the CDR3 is TGTGCCAGCAGCCCCAGGGTTCCCTACGAGCAGTACTTC.

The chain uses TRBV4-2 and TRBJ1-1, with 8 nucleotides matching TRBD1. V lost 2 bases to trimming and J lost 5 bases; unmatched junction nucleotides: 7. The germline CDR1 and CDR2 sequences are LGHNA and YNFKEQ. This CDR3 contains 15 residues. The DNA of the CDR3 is TGTGCCAGCAGCCAATATTGGACAGGGTCTACTGAAGCTTTCTTT. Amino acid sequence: CASSQYWTGSTEAFF.

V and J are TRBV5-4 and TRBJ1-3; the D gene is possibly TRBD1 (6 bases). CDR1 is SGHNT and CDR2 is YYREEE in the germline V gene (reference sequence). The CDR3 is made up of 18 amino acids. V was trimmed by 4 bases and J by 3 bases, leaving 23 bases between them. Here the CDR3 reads CASSGRRQGSGSGNTIYF. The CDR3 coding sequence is TGTGCCAGCAGCGGACGCCGTCAGGGGTCGGGGAGTGGAAACACCATATATTTT. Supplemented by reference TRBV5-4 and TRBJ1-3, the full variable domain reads ETGVTQSPTHLIKTRGQQVTLRCSSQSGHNTVSWYQQALGQGPQFIFQYYREEENGRGNFPPRFSGLQFPNYSSELNVNALELDDSALYLCASSGRRQGSGSGNTIYFGEGSWLTVV.